A single sample is the source of the 27 T cell receptor beta chains below, sequenced in a study of blood T cell repertoires in COVID-19. Only in-frame clones appear in the TCRdb table, and some are missing; sequencing was by immunoSEQ multiplex PCR. This repertoire shows about 270,000 clones, 80% to 90% found once; its top ten account for over 2%. The sample taken for sequencing was PBMCs or T cells enriched from blood (not recorded which). These receptors all come from a woman aged 18-29 years who had recovered from COVID-19.

This clone was detected only once. The chain is built from TRBV6-5 and TRBJ1-1; 8 positions agree with TRBD1. The V and J ends lost 6 bases and 0 bases, in that order; junction bases with no gene match: 6. The germline gives CDR1 MNHEY, CDR2 SVGAGI. The CDR3 is 15 residues long. The CDR3 spells CASRNDRGMNTEAFF. In DNA form, the CDR3 reads TGTGCCAGCAGAAACGACAGGGGCATGAACACTGAAGCTTTCTTT.

This clone is a singleton in its sample. This sequence joins TRBV15 and TRBJ2-7, with D possibly being TRBD1 (6 bases). CDR1 is LNHNV and CDR2 is YYDKDF in the germline V gene (reference sequence). The CDR3 loop spans 17 amino acids. V lost 1 base, J lost 0 bases, and 16 bases lay in between. The CDR3, as DNA: TGTGCCACCAGCAGAGGAGGGGCAGGGGCCCTCTCCTACGAGCAGTACTTC. Protein product: CATSRGGAGALSYEQYF.

The chain uses TRBV7-9 and TRBJ2-2; TRBD1 agrees at 9 bases. Germline V gives CDR1 SEHNR, CDR2 FQNEAQ (reference sequence). The CDR3 runs to 16 residues. V dropped 5 bases and J dropped 3; count of bases not matched to a gene: 7. CDR3 nucleotide sequence: TGTGCCAGCAGCATCGCCGGGACAGGGCACACCGGGGAGCTGTTTTTT. It is translated as CASSIAGTGHTGELFF.

Regarding this clone: The same CDR3 arises from other DNA sequences in this sample as well. The J gene is TRBJ1-2, the V gene TRBV20-1; TRBD1 is a possible D gene (6 bases). V lost 6 bases to trimming and J lost 7 bases, with 12 bases between them. The CDR3 is 11 residues long. CDR1 is DFQATT, CDR2 SNEGSKA, per germline (reference sequence). The CDR3 nucleotides read TGCAGTGCGAGTGGGGGCTCTGGCTACACCTTC. This codes for CSASGGSGYTF.

The J gene is TRBJ2-7, the V gene TRBV20-1; tentative D call: TRBD2 (5 bases). The CDR3 consists of 16 residues. Trimming removed 3 bases from V and 0 bases from J, with 18 bases in between. The germline V gene encodes CDR1 DFQATT and CDR2 SNEGSKA (reference sequence). In DNA form, the CDR3 reads TGCAGTGCTAGTCCGGGGTTTGGGTTAAGCTCCTACGAGCAGTACTTC. Protein sequence: CSASPGFGLSSYEQYF.

J is TRBJ2-2 and V is TRBV10-1; D is ambiguous. From germline, CDR1 is WNHNN and CDR2 SYGVQD (reference sequence). This CDR3 comprises 14 residues. Trimming stripped 2 bases from V and 1 base from J, with 5 bases between. CDR3 loop: CASSEAGNTGELFF. Here the CDR3 DNA reads TGCGCCAGCAGTGAGGCAGGGAACACCGGGGAGCTGTTTTTT.

V and J are TRBV7-8 and TRBJ2-2; D remains ambiguous. V was cut by 4 bases and J by 6 bases, with 9 bases left in between. Germline CDR1 is SGHVS and CDR2 is FQNEAQ. The CDR3 loop spans 13 amino acids. This CDR3 reads CASSYASAGELFF. The CDR3 DNA is TGTGCCAGCAGCTACGCTTCGGCCGGGGAGCTGTTTTTT.

This rearrangement joins TRBV6-1 to TRBJ1-6; 7 bases map to TRBD1. Unmatched junction bases numbered 6, after V lost 3 bases and J lost 7 bases. This CDR3 comprises 15 residues. Germline assignment: CDR1 MNHNS and CDR2 SASEGT. For the CDR3, the DNA is TGTGCCAGCAGTGATTACAGGGGCGAGAATTCACCCCTCCACTTT. Translation: CASSDYRGENSPLHF.

Comment on this clone: One junction end does not reproduce the germline sequence, and a read error may be involved. The chain links TRBV5-1 to TRBJ2-7, with D perhaps matching TRBD1 (5 bases). Germline loops: CDR1 SGHRS, CDR2 YFSETQ. CDR3 size: 14 residues. CDR3 residues: CASSLTPGPELKDF. DNA for the CDR3: TGCGCCAGCAGCCTCACCCCAGGGCCTGAATTGAAAGACTTC.

CDR3 DNA sequence: TGCGCCAGCAAAGGGGCGGAGTTCACCGGGGAGCTGTTTTTT. It codes for CASKGAEFTGELFF. The rearrangement uses TRBV5-1 and TRBJ2-2, with TRBD1 as a possible D gene (5 bases). The CDR3 is made up of 14 amino acids. CDR1 SGHRS and CDR2 YFSETQ come from the germline V gene. V was shortened by 6 bases and J by 4 bases, with 13 bases between the two germline ends.

The chain carries TRBV28 and TRBJ1-6; a weak D match, TRBD1 (6 bases). CDR3 length equals 15 residues. The germline gives CDR1 MDHEN, CDR2 SYDVKM. Trimming shortened V by 5 bases and J by 5 bases, and 13 bases separated the two germline ends. CDR3 protein: CASSLPGHNNSPLHF. In DNA form, the CDR3 reads TGTGCCAGCAGTCTCCCGGGACATAATAATTCACCCCTCCACTTT.

By share, this clone counts as medium-sized. The chain employs TRBV7-9 and TRBJ2-5; tentatively, D is TRBD1 (6 bases). The CDR3 totals 12 residues. Germline loops: CDR1 SEHNR, CDR2 FQNEAQ (reference sequence). Trimming stripped 1 base from V and 9 bases from J, with 9 bases between. CDR3 loop: CASSLGTGPQYF. DNA for the CDR3: TGTGCCAGCAGCTTAGGAACAGGGCCCCAGTACTTC.

The chain has TRBV10-3 and TRBJ2-2; 12 bases agree with TRBD2. The CDR3 runs to 16 residues. With V trimmed by 5 bases and J by 7 bases, 8 bases remained unmatched. The V gene's germline CDR1 is ENHRY and CDR2 SYGVKD. CDR3 residues: CAISPQTSGGNGELFF. For the CDR3, the DNA is TGTGCCATCAGTCCTCAGACTAGCGGGGGCAACGGGGAGCTGTTTTTT.

The rearrangement joins TRBV30 to TRBJ1-5, with D tentatively TRBD1 (5 bases). The V end lost 0 bases, the J end lost 5 bases, and 8 bases lay between the germline ends. Germline V gene lookup returns CDR1 GTSNPN and CDR2 SVGIG (reference sequence). The CDR3 has 13 residues. As DNA, the CDR3 is TGTGCCTGGAGTGTGGGGCAGGATCAGCCCCAGCATTTT. The encoded protein is CAWSVGQDQPQHF.

The chain has TRBV19 and TRBJ2-2; possibly TRBD1 for D (5 bases). The CDR3 extends over 16 amino acids. Germline CDR1 LNHDA, CDR2 SQIVND (reference sequence). Trimming took off 0 bases at V and 9 bases at J, with 17 bases between the two ends. CDR3 in amino acids: CASSIDKWGVARELFF. DNA for the CDR3: TGTGCCAGTAGTATAGACAAATGGGGCGTAGCTAGGGAGCTGTTTTTT.

The V gene is TRBV11-3, the J gene TRBJ2-1, with D possibly TRBD2 on 7 matching bases. Trimming pared 5 bases from V and 0 bases from J, leaving 14 bases between. CDR1 is SGHNT and CDR2 is YENEEA in the germline V gene. The CDR3 contains 16 residues. The CDR3 loop is CASSPRGALSYNEQFF. DNA of the CDR3: TGTGCCAGCAGCCCTCGGGGGGCCCTCTCCTACAATGAGCAGTTCTTC.

This chain connects TRBV28 to TRBJ2-3, with 9 bases identical to TRBD1. Germline CDR1 reads MDHEN; CDR2 reads SYDVKM. The CDR3 totals 14 residues. The junction had 5 bases not matched to a gene; V was cut back by 8 bases and J by 2 bases. The CDR3 reads CASGGTGNTDTQYF. CDR3 nucleotide sequence: TGTGCCAGCGGCGGGACAGGGAACACAGATACGCAGTATTTT.

The chain links TRBV6-6 to TRBJ1-4; 7 positions agree with TRBD1. Germline CDR1 and CDR2: MNHNY and SVGAGI (reference sequence). V trimming: 2 bases; J trimming: 4 bases; junction bases outside the gene matches: 7. The CDR3 has 16 amino acids. This CDR3 reads CASSYLGTADNEKLFF. CDR3 nucleotide sequence: TGTGCCAGCAGTTACCTGGGGACAGCGGATAATGAAAAACTGTTTTTT.

J is TRBJ2-3 and V is TRBV19, with D uncertain. Trimming pared 7 bases from V and 7 bases from J, leaving 15 bases between. Germline CDR1 is LNHDA and CDR2 is SQIVND (reference sequence). The CDR3 has 13 amino acids. The CDR3 DNA reads as TGTGCCAGTATCTCGTTCGAGACAAATACGCAGTATTTT. Encoded protein: CASISFETNTQYF.

The chain is built from TRBV28 and TRBJ2-1; 11 bases map to TRBD2. After removal of 2 bases from V and 0 bases from J, the junction contained 6 bases not matched to a gene. CDR1 MDHEN and CDR2 SYDVKM come from the germline V gene. The CDR3 is 18 amino acids. CDR3 nucleotides: TGTGCCAGCAGTTTACCGACTAGCGGGGACAGCTCCTACAATGAGCAGTTCTTC. Its protein product is CASSLPTSGDSSYNEQFF.

This chain joins TRBV27 and TRBJ1-2; TRBD1 matches 10 bases. With V trimmed by 4 bases and J by 6 bases, 11 bases remained unmatched. The CDR3 is 16 amino acids. Germline V gene lookup returns CDR1 MNHEY and CDR2 SMNVEV (reference sequence). In DNA, the CDR3 is TGTGCCAGCAGTTATCTAGGGGGACAGGGGAGGGATGGCTACACCTTC. Translation: CASSYLGGQGRDGYTF.

This chain joins TRBV5-6 and TRBJ2-1; maybe TRBD1 (6 bases). The CDR3 totals 12 residues. Germline CDR1 is SGHDT and CDR2 is YYEEEE. Deletions cut 4 bases from V and 9 bases from J, with 11 bases between. The CDR3 region has the DNA TGTGCCAGCAGCGTGCAGGGGATTGAGCAGTTCTTC. Amino acids: CASSVQGIEQFF.

A few counts support this clone. The chain employs TRBV5-6 and TRBJ1-5; tentatively, D is TRBD1 (5 bases). CDR3 length: 14 amino acids. V was trimmed by 0 bases and J by 6 bases, leaving 10 bases between them. The V gene's germline CDR1 is SGHDT and CDR2 YYEEEE. This chain's CDR3 is CASSLGRVGQPQHF. CDR3 in DNA: TGTGCCAGCAGCTTGGGCAGGGTGGGTCAGCCCCAGCATTTT.

The V call is TRBV27, the J call TRBJ2-6, with a tentative D call TRBD1 (5 bases). The CDR3 contains 17 residues. Germline V gene lookup returns CDR1 MNHEY and CDR2 SMNVEV (reference sequence). Between the trimmed V and J ends, which lost 3 bases and 0 bases, there was a span of 12 bases. The chain's CDR3 is CASSFLDTPSGANVLTF. Written as DNA, the CDR3 is TGTGCCAGCAGTTTTTTGGACACTCCCTCTGGGGCCAACGTCCTGACTTTC.

The chain has TRBV6-1 and TRBJ2-2; 9 bases are a match to TRBD1. The CDR3 has 16 residues. The J segment lost 3 bases and the V segment lost 4 bases, leaving 6 bases of the junction unmatched. Looked up from germline, CDR1 is MNHNS and CDR2 is SASEGT. The CDR3 DNA reads as TGTGCCAGCAGTGCCTCAACAGGGGGCCACACCGGGGAGCTGTTTTTT. Amino acid sequence: CASSASTGGHTGELFF.

This chain links TRBV19 with TRBJ2-1; 9 bases map to TRBD1. Unmatched junction bases numbered 13, after V lost 8 bases and J lost 5 bases. The germline V gene encodes CDR1 LNHDA and CDR2 SQIVND (reference sequence). This CDR3 region has 16 residues. CDR3 DNA: TGTGCCAGTTCAACGGACAGGGGTTTAATTAACAATGAGCAGTTCTTC. Translated: CASSTDRGLINNEQFF.

This sequence joins TRBV5-3 and TRBJ1-6; D remains unclear. TRBV5-3 is flagged as an ORF with uncertain function. The CDR3 length is 15 residues. V was pared by 6 bases and J by 9 bases, with 19 bases between. As DNA, the CDR3 is TGTGCCAGAACGGAGTACAGAGGGCTTGGTTCACCCCTCCACTTT. Translated, it gives CARTEYRGLGSPLHF.